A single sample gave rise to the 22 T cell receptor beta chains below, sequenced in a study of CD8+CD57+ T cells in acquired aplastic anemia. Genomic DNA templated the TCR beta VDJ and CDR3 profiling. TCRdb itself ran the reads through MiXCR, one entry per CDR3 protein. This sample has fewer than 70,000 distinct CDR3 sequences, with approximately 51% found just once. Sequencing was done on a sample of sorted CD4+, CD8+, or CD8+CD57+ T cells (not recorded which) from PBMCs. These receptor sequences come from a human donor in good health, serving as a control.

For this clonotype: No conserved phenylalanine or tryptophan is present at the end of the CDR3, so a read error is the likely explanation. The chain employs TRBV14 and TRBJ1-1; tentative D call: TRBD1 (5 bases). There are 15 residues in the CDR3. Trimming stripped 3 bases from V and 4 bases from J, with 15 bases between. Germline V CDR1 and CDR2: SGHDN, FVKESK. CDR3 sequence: CASSHRDPMSTEAFL. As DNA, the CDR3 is TGTGCCAGCAGCCACAGGGATCCCATGAGCACTGAAGCTTTCCTT.

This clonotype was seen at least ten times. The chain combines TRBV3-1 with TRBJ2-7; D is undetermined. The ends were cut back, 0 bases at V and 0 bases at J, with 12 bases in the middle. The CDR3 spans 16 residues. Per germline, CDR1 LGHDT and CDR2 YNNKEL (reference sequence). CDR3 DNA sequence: TGTGCCAGCAGCCAAGACGAAGAACAAAACTCCTACGAGCAGTACTTC. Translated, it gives CASSQDEEQNSYEQYF.

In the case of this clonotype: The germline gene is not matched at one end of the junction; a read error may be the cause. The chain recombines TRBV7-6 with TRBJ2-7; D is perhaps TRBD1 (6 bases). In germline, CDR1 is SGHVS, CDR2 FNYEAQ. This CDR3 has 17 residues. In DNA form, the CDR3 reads TGTGCCAGCAGCTTAGGGGGTGGGGGCCCTATTTCCTACGAGCAATACTTC. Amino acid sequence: CASSLGGGGPISYEQYF.

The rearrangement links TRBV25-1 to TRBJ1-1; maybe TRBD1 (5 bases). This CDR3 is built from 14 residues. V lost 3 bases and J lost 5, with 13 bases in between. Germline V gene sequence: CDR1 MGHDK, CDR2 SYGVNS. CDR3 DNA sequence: TGTGCCAGCAGTGATATGGGGCGCGAGACTGAAGCTTTCTTT. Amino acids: CASSDMGRETEAFF.

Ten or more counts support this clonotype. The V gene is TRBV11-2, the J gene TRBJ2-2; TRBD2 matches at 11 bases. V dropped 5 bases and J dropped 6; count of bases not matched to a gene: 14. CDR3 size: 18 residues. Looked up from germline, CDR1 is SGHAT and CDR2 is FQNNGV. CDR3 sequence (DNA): TGTGCCAGCAGCCTAGGCATACTAGCGGGGGATTTCGCCGGGGAGCTGTTTTTT. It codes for CASSLGILAGDFAGELFF.

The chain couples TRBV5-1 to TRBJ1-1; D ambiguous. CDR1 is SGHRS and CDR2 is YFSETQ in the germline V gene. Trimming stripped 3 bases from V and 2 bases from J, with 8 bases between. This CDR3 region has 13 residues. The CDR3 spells CASSWTHNTEAFF. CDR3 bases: TGCGCCAGCAGCTGGACGCATAACACTGAAGCTTTCTTT.

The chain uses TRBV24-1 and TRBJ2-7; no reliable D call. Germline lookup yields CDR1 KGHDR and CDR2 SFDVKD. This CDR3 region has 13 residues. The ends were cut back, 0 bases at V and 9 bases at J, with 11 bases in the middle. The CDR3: CATSDLHSPGQYF. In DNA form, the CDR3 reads TGTGCCACCAGTGATTTGCACAGTCCCGGGCAGTACTTC.

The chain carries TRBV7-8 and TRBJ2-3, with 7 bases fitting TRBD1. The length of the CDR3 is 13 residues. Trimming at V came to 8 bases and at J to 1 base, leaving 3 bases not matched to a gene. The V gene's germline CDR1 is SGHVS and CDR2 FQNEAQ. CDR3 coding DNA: TGTGCCAGCGGGGACAGCGGCACAGATACGCAGTATTTT. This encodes CASGDSGTDTQYF.

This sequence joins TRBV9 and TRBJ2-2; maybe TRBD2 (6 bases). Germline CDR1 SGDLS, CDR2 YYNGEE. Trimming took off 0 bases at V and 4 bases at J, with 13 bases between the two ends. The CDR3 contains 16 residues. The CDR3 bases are TGTGCCAGCAGCGTAGACGGAGGGGTTGGCACCGGGGAGCTGTTTTTT. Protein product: CASSVDGGVGTGELFF.

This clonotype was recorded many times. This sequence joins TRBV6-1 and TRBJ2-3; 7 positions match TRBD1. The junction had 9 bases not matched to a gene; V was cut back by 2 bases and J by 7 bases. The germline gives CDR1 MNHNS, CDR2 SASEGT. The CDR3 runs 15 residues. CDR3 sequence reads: CASSEMGQLRNTQYF. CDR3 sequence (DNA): TGTGCCAGCAGTGAAATGGGACAGCTCCGGAATACGCAGTATTTT.

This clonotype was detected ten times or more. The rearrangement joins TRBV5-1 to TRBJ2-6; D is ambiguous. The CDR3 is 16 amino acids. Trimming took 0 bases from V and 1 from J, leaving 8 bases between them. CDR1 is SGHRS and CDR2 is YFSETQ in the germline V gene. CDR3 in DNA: TGCGCCAGCAGCTTGGCCGTAGGGTCTGGGGCCAACGTCCTGACTTTC. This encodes CASSLAVGSGANVLTF. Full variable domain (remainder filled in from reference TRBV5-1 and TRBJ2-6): KAGVTQTPRYLIKTRGQQVTLSCSPISGHRSVSWYQQTPGQGLQFLFEYFSETQRNKGNFPGRFSGRQFSNSRSEMNVSTLELGDSALYLCASSLAVGSGANVLTFGAGSRLTVL.

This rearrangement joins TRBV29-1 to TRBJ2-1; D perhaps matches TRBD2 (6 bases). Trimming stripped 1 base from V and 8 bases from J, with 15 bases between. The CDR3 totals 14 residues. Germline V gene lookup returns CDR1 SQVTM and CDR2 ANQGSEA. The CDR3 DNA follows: TGCAGCGTTGAAGTGCCGGGGAGGTGGGATGAGCAGTTCTTC. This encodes CSVEVPGRWDEQFF.

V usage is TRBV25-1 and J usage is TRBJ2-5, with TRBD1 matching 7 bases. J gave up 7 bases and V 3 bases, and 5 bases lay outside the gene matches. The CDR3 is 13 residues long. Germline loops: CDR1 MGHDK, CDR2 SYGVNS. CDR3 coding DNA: TGTGCCAGCAGTGAGACAGGGTGGCTGACCCAGTACTTC. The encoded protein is CASSETGWLTQYF.

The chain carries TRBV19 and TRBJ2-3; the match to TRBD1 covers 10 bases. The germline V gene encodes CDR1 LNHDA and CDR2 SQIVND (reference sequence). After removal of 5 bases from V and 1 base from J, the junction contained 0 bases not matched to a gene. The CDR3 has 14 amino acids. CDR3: CASSGTGGTDTQYF. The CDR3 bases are TGTGCCAGTAGTGGGACAGGGGGCACAGATACGCAGTATTTT.

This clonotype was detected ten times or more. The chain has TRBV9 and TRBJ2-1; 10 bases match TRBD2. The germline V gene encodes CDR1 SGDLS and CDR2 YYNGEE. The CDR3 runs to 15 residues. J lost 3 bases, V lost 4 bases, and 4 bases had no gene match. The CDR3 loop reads CASSFGLADYNEQFF. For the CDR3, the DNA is TGTGCCAGCAGCTTCGGACTAGCGGACTACAATGAGCAGTTCTTC. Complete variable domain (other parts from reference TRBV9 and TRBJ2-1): DSGVTQTPKHLITATGQRVTLRCSPRSGDLSVYWYQQSLDQGLQFLIQYYNGEERAKGNILERFSAQQFPDLHSELNLSSLELGDSALYFCASSFGLADYNEQFFGPGTRLTVL.

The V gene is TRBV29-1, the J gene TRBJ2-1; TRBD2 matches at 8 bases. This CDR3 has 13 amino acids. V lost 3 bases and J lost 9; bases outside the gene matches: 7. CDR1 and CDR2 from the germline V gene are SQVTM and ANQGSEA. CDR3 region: CSVEKSGSPEQFF. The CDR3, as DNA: TGCAGCGTTGAGAAGAGCGGGAGCCCTGAGCAGTTCTTC.

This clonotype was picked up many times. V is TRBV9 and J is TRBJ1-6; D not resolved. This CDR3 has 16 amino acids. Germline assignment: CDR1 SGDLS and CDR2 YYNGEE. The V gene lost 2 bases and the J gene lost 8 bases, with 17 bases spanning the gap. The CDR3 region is CASSVEGSGLDSPLHF. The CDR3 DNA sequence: TGTGCCAGCAGCGTTGAAGGATCCGGGTTGGATTCACCCCTCCACTTT. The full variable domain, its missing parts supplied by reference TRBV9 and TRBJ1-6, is DSGVTQTPKHLITATGQRVTLRCSPRSGDLSVYWYQQSLDQGLQFLIQYYNGEERAKGNILERFSAQQFPDLHSELNLSSLELGDSALYFCASSVEGSGLDSPLHFGNGTRLTVT.

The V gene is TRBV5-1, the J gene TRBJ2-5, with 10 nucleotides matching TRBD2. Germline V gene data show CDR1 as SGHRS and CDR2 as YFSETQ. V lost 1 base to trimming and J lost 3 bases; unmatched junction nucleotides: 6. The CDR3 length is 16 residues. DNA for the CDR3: TGCGCCAGCAGCTTGTTTAGCGGGGGGTCGAAAGAGACCCAGTACTTC. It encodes CASSLFSGGSKETQYF.

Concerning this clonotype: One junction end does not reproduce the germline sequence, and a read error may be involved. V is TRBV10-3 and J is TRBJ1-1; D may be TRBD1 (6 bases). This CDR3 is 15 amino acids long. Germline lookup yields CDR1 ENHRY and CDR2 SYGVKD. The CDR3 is CASSDRTVTNTEAFF. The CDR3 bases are TGTGCCAGCAGTGACCGGACAGTAACGAACACTGAAGCTTTCTTT.

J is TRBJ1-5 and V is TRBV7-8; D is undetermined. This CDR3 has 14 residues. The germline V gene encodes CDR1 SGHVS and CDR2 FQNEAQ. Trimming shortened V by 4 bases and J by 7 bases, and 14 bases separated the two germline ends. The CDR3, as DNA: TGTGCCAGCAGCTCGACGGACTCGGGGCAGCCCCAGCATTTT. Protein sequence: CASSSTDSGQPQHF. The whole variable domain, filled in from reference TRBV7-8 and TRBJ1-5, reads GAGVSQSPRYKVAKRGQDVALRCDPISGHVSLFWYQQALGQGPEFLTYFQNEAQLDKSGLPSDRFFAERPEGSVSTLKIQRTQQEDSAVYLCASSSTDSGQPQHFGDGTRLSIL.

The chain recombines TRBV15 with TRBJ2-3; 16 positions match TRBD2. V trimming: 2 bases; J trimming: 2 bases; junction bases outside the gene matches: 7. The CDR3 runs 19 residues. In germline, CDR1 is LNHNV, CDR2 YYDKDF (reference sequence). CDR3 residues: CATSRNQGTSGRATDTQYF. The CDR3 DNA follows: TGTGCCACCAGCAGAAACCAAGGGACTAGCGGGAGGGCCACAGATACGCAGTATTTT.

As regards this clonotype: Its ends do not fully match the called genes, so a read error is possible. In nucleotides, the CDR3 is TGCGCCAGCAGCTTAAAGGGGGCTAACTATAGCTACACCTTC. Translated, it gives CASSLKGANYSYTF. This chain uses TRBV5-1 with TRBJ1-2; 7 bases are shared with TRBD1. CDR3 length: 14 amino acids. The V gene's germline CDR1 is SGHRS and CDR2 YFSETQ.